The sequence of this TCR beta chain was determined in a study of blood T cell repertoires in COVID-19. Study-wide context: T cells, B-cell-depleted T cells, or PBMCs provided the cDNA or gDNA that served as material.

The CDR3 is made up of 13 amino acids. V was clipped by 3 bases and J by 0 bases, with 5 bases between them. The V gene's germline CDR1 is SGHAT and CDR2 FQNNGV. This table comes from immunoSEQ multiplex PCR, and its TCRdb copy is limited to in-frame clones, with some not included. The table has some 290,000 clones, roughly nine tenths seen once. The sequence was collected from a woman in her forties or fifties who had recovered from COVID-19. This chain links TRBV11-2 with TRBJ1-1; D is ambiguous. Sequencing input: peripheral blood. CDR3: CASSFSVNTEAFF. In DNA, the CDR3 is TGTGCCAGCAGCTTTTCAGTGAACACTGAAGCTTTCTTT.